The rows below give T cell receptor beta chains drawn from one sample of a study of OX40 agonist ivuxolimab in advanced cancers. The data were produced by immunoSEQ multiplex PCR, yet TCRdb's version contains in-frame clones alone and is incomplete. The sample shows 40,000 to 50,000 clones, 91% of them seen only once. Sequencing used CD4+ or CD8+ T cells sorted from blood, obtained in a trial of the OX40 agonist ivuxolimab. The receptors shown here come from an adult with an advanced solid tumor such as melanoma, head and neck, liver or kidney cancer. Each CDR3 is given with its conserved first and last residue. The D gene is left open where the match is weak. The size of a clone is reported for some rows only, either as once, few or many, or as a class for expanded clones.

D | J | size | V | CDR3 | DNA
TRBD2 | TRBJ2-3 | NA | TRBV4-1 | CASSRGGDTQYF | TGCGCCAGCAGCCGCGGGGGGGATACGCAGTATTTT
NA | TRBJ2-2 | NA | TRBV5-6 | CASSSDRGTGELFF | TGTGCCAGCAGTTCTGACCGGGGAACCGGGGAGCTGTTTTTT
NA | TRBJ2-7 | NA | TRBV7-3 | CASSLNGEVGEQYF | TGTGCCAGCAGCTTAAACGGGGAGGTTGGCGAGCAGTACTTC
NA | TRBJ1-4 | once | TRBV7-2 | CASSISQGFEKLFF | TGTGCCAGCAGCATATCTCAGGGTTTTGAAAAACTGTTTTTT
NA | TRBJ2-6 | NA | TRBV5-4 | CASSLVYGANVLTF | TGTGCCAGCAGCTTGGTATATGGGGCCAACGTCCTGACTTTC
TRBD1 | TRBJ1-1 | NA | TRBV5-1 | CASNPTGVMNTEAFF | TGCGCCAGCAACCCCACAGGGGTCATGAACACTGAAGCTTTCTTT
NA | TRBJ2-4 | NA | TRBV23-1 | CASSPSKGSGGGNIQYF | TGCGCCAGCAGTCCATCAAAGGGGTCAGGGGGAGGAAACATTCAGTACTTC
TRBD1 | TRBJ2-5 | NA | TRBV5-6 | CASSLLWDRAGETQYF | TGTGCCAGCAGCTTGCTTTGGGACAGGGCAGGGGAGACCCAGTACTTC
NA | TRBJ2-3 | NA | TRBV4-1 | CASSQDLDTQYF | TGCGCCAGCAGCCAAGACTTAGATACGCAGTATTTT
NA | TRBJ1-1 | NA | TRBV14 | CASSQVGGLNTEAFF | TGTGCCAGCAGCCAAGTGGGGGGTCTGAACACTGAAGCTTTCTTT
TRBD2 | TRBJ2-4 | NA | TRBV19 | CASSMKAGGLDIQYF | TGTGCCAGTAGTATGAAAGCGGGAGGGTTGGACATTCAGTACTTC
TRBD1 | TRBJ2-3 | NA | TRBV29-1 | CSVDIRGRGSDTQYF | TGCAGCGTTGATATCAGGGGGCGGGGTTCCGATACGCAGTATTTT
NA | TRBJ2-7 | once | TRBV9 | CASSVEGFDTSYEQYF | TGTGCCAGCAGCGTAGAGGGTTTCGACACCTCCTACGAGCAGTACTTC
NA | TRBJ2-1 | few | TRBV9 | CASSVESSYNEQFF | TGTGCCAGCAGCGTAGAGAGCTCCTACAATGAGCAGTTCTTC
NA | TRBJ1-4 | NA | TRBV25-1 | CASSAPTDGSNEKLFF | TGTGCCAGCAGTGCCCCCACGGACGGATCTAATGAAAAACTGTTTTTT
NA | TRBJ1-2 | few | TRBV19 | CASRGPPWYGYTF | TGTGCCAGCAGAGGCCCTCCATGGTATGGCTACACCTTC
TRBD1 | TRBJ1-1 | NA | TRBV16 | CASSQSGTGNTEAFF | TGTGCCAGCAGCCAATCCGGGACAGGGAACACTGAAGCTTTCTTT
NA | TRBJ2-1 | once | TRBV5-1 | CASSLEDSSSYNEQFF | TGCGCCAGCAGCTTGGAAGACTCGAGCTCCTACAATGAGCAGTTCTTC
NA | TRBJ2-1 | NA | TRBV5-1 | CASSNDRNEQFF | TGCGCCAGCAGCAACGACAGGAATGAGCAGTTCTTC
NA | TRBJ2-5 | NA | TRBV6-1 | CASSDWGLWETQYF | TGTGCCAGCAGCGATTGGGGCCTTTGGGAGACCCAGTACTTC
TRBD2 | TRBJ2-3 | NA | TRBV2 | CASSWIAGGPTLEDTQYF | TGTGCCAGCAGTTGGATAGCGGGAGGGCCAACTTTAGAAGATACGCAGTATTTT
NA | TRBJ2-1 | NA | TRBV4-1 | CASSQAGADKFF | TGCGCCAGCAGCCAGGCCGGGGCCGATAAGTTCTTC
NA | TRBJ1-1 | once | TRBV28 | CASSPVAGMDTEAFF | TGTGCCAGCAGCCCAGTCGCGGGGATGGACACTGAAGCTTTCTTT
NA | TRBJ2-7 | NA | TRBV29-1 | CSVEGPAGATLGEQYF | TGCAGCGTTGAAGGCCCCGCCGGGGCAACATTGGGCGAGCAGTACTTC
NA | TRBJ2-7 | NA | TRBV7-9 | CASSLGDYEQYF | TGTGCCAGCAGCTTAGGTGACTATGAGCAGTACTTC
NA | TRBJ2-7 | medium-sized | TRBV6-1 | CASRGSDEGSYEQYF | TGTGCCAGCAGGGGCTCAGACGAGGGTTCCTACGAGCAGTACTTC
TRBD2 | TRBJ2-7 | NA | TRBV27 | CASSVPGLAGGPNEQYF | TGTGCCAGCAGTGTACCGGGACTAGCGGGAGGGCCCAACGAGCAGTACTTC
NA | TRBJ2-1 | NA | TRBV7-6 | CASSLSRPPYNEQFF | TGTGCCAGCAGCCTAAGCCGACCACCATACAATGAGCAGTTCTTC
NA | TRBJ1-5 | once | TRBV7-8 | CASSLAGGGNQPQHF | TGTGCCAGCAGCTTAGCAGGGGGAGGCAATCAGCCCCAGCATTTT